This T cell receptor (beta chain) was identified in a study of control samples from healthy donors and cancer patients. Clones were sequenced by immunoSEQ multiplex PCR, and TCRdb holds only the in-frame ones, with some missing. The repertoire holds about 170,000 clones, with 80% to 90% as singletons. Unmatched junction bases numbered 11, after V lost 3 bases and J lost 2 bases. The CDR3 extends over 17 amino acids. The germline V gene encodes CDR1 MDHEN and CDR2 SYDVKM. This receptor was taken from a man between 25 and 39 years old in good health. The sample comprised blood. The V and J genes are TRBV28 and TRBJ2-3, with 7 bases aligning to TRBD2. The CDR3 region has the DNA TGTGCCAGCAGTTTCTTATTCCGGCGGGAGTCCACAGATACGCAGTATTTT. Protein: CASSFLFRRESTDTQYF. Based on the CDR3 plus reference TRBV28 and TRBJ2-3, the full variable domain is DVKVTQSSRYLVKRTGEKVFLECVQDMDHENMFWYRQDPGLGLRLIYFSYDVKMKEKGDIPEGYSVSREKKERFSLILESASTNQTSMYLCASSFLFRRESTDTQYFGPGTRLTVL.